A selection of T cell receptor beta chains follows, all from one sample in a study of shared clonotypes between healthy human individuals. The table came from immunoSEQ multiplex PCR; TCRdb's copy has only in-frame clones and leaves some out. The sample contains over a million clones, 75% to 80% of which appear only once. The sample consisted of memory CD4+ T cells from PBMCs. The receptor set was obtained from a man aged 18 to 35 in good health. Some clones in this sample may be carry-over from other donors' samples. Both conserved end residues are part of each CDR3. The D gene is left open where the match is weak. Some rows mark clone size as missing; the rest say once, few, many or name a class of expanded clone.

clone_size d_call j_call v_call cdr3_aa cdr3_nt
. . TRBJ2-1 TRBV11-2 CASSLSVYNEQFF TGTGCCAGCAGCTTAAGTGTGTACAATGAGCAGTTCTTC
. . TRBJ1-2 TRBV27 CASSFRANYGYTF TGTGCCAGCAGTTTCCGGGCAAACTATGGCTACACCTTC
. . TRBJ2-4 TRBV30 CAWTLPGASLGNIQYF TGTGCCTGGACCCTCCCTGGGGCTAGCCTGGGAAACATTCAGTACTTC
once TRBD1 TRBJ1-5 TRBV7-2 CASSLDRVDRNQPQHF TGTGCCAGCAGCCTTGACAGGGTTGATCGCAATCAGCCCCAGCATTTT
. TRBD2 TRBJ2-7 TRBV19 CASSLWLTSGTYEQYF TGTGCCAGTAGTCTTTGGCTGACTAGCGGCACCTACGAGCAGTACTTC
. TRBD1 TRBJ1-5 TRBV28 CASSNRPGTGTIGGNQPQHF TGTGCCAGCAGCAACAGACCCGGGACAGGGACTATAGGCGGCAATCAGCCCCAGCATTTT
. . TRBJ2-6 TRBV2 CASSEADYSGANVLTF TGTGCCAGCAGTGAAGCCGACTACTCTGGGGCCAACGTCCTGACTTTC
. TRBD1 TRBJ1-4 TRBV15 CATSPRGTGGLLELFF TGTGCCACCAGCCCACGGGGGACAGGGGGCCTGTTGGAACTGTTTTTT
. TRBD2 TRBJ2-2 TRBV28 CASFISSGFVGELFF TGTGCCAGCTTTATCTCTAGCGGATTTGTGGGGGAGCTGTTTTTT
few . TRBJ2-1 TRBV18 CASSPGLNNEQFF TGTGCCAGCTCACCGGGACTGAACAATGAGCAGTTCTTC
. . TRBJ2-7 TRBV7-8 CASSLVFEGAYEQYF TGTGCCAGCAGCTTAGTGTTCGAAGGGGCCTACGAGCAGTACTTC
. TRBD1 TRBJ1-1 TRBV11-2 CASSSSGGFLNTEAFF TGTGCCAGCAGCTCATCAGGGGGGTTTTTGAACACTGAAGCTTTCTTT
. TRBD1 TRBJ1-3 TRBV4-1 CASSQVGAGGGNTIYF TGCGCCAGCAGCCAAGTAGGGGCAGGGGGTGGAAACACCATATATTTT
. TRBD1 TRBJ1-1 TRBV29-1 CSVAWTGANTEAFF TGCAGCGTAGCTTGGACAGGGGCGAACACTGAAGCTTTCTTT
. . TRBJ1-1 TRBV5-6 CASQRTNTEAFF TGTGCCAGCCAACGAACGAACACTGAAGCTTTCTTT
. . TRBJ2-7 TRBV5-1 CASSLEAAYEQYF TGCGCCAGCAGCTTGGAGGCAGCATACGAGCAGTACTTC
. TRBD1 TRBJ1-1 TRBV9 CASSGGQGRTEAFF TGTGCCAGCAGCGGCGGACAGGGACGGACTGAAGCTTTCTTT
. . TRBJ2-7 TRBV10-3 CATRDRAGLNYEQYF TGTGCCACACGGGACCGGGCAGGCCTCAATTACGAGCAGTACTTC
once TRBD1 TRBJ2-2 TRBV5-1 CASSWRVPLQGGNTGELFF TGCGCCAGCAGCTGGCGGGTCCCACTACAGGGGGGTAACACCGGGGAGCTGTTTTTT
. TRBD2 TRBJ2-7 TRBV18 CASSPPSGIKVEQYF TGTGCCAGCTCACCGCCAAGCGGGATTAAGGTCGAGCAGTACTTC
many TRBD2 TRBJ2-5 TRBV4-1 CASSQFGGEETQYF TGCGCCAGCAGCCAGTTTGGGGGGGAAGAGACCCAGTACTTC
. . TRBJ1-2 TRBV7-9 CASSPRDGPANYGYTF TGTGCCAGCAGCCCTAGAGACGGGCCGGCGAACTATGGCTACACCTTC
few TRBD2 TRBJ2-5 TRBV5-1 CASSPGTSGQAQYF TGCGCCAGCAGCCCCGGGACTAGCGGCCAGGCCCAGTACTTC
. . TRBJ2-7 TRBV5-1 CASSLAGTSYEQYF TGCGCCAGCAGCTTGGCCGGGACGAGCTACGAGCAGTACTTC
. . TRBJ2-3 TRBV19 CASSPGNPGADTQYF TGTGCCAGTAGCCCCGGGAACCCGGGGGCCGATACGCAGTATTTT
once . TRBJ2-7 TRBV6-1 CASTFQVGEQYF TGTGCCAGCACTTTTCAGGTTGGGGAGCAGTACTTC
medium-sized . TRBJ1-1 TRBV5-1 CASSRSMNTEAFF TGCGCCAGCAGCCGTAGCATGAACACTGAAGCTTTCTTT
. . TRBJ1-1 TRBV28 CASKRTDYTEAFF TGTGCCAGCAAGCGGACAGACTACACTGAAGCTTTCTTT
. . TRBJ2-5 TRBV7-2 CASSSRSPTRETQYF TGTGCCAGCAGCTCGAGAAGCCCCACCCGGGAGACCCAGTACTTC
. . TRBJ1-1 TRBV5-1 CASSGGNTEAFF TGCGCCAGCAGCGGTGGGAACACTGAAGCTTTCTTT
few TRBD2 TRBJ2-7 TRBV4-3 CASSPGGGAGFYEQYF TGCGCCAGCAGCCCGGGTGGGGGAGCGGGGTTCTACGAGCAGTACTTC
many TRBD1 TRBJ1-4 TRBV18 CASSPVGGTTNEKLFF TGTGCCAGCTCCCCGGTAGGGGGCACGACTAATGAAAAACTGTTTTTT
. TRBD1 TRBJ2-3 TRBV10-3 CAIADRGNTQYF TGTGCCATTGCGGACAGGGGAAATACGCAGTATTTT
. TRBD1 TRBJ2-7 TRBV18 CASSPPNRGDNDEQYF TGTGCCAGCTCACCACCGAACAGGGGGGATAACGACGAGCAGTACTTC
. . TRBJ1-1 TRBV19 CASSIVGGALTTTEAFF TGTGCCAGTAGTATAGTGGGAGGGGCGCTTACGACGACTGAAGCTTTCTTT
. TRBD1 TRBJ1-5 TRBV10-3 CAISPTGVDQPQHF TGTGCCATCAGCCCGACAGGGGTGGATCAGCCCCAGCATTTT
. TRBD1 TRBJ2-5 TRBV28 CASSGTGGGVETQYF TGTGCCAGCAGTGGGACAGGGGGAGGAGTGGAGACCCAGTACTTC
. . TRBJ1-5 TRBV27 CASSSLGSGGQPQHF TGTGCCAGCAGTTCCCTAGGGTCAGGAGGACAGCCCCAGCATTTT
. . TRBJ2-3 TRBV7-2 CASSLKPYPDTQYF TGTGCCAGCAGCTTAAAGCCGTACCCGGATACGCAGTATTTT
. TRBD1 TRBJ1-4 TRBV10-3 CAISDGTDSTNEKLFF TGTGCCATCAGTGACGGGACAGATTCAACTAATGAAAAACTGTTTTTT
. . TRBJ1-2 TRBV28 CASSTQGGSINYGYTF TGTGCCAGCAGTACGCAAGGCGGGTCTATCAACTATGGCTACACCTTC
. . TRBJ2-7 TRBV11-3 CASSLSVVPDTYQYF TGTGCCAGCAGCTTATCGGTAGTTCCCGATACTTATCAGTACTTC
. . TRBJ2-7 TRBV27 CASSSRGTYEQYF TGTGCCAGCAGTTCGAGAGGGACCTACGAGCAGTACTTC
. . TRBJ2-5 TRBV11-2 CASSLGSKETQYF TGTGCCAGCAGCTTAGGTTCCAAAGAGACCCAGTACTTC
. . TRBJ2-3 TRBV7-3 CASSPDTNTDTQYF TGTGCCAGCAGCCCCGACACCAACACAGATACGCAGTATTTT
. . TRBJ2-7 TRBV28 CASSSGVVAGYEQYF TGTGCCAGCAGTTCGGGGGTAGTGGCCGGCTACGAGCAGTACTTC
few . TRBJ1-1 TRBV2 CASRQDVNTEAFF TGTGCCAGCAGGCAGGATGTGAACACTGAAGCTTTCTTT
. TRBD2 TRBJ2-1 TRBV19 CASSITIAGVFYNEQFF TGTGCCAGTAGTATTACGATAGCGGGAGTGTTCTACAATGAGCAGTTCTTC
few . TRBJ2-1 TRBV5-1 CASSSGQPRSSDEQFF TGCGCCAGCAGCTCCGGGCAGCCCCGGAGTAGCGATGAGCAGTTCTTC
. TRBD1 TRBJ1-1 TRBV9 CASSGRDRGYTEAFF TGTGCCAGCAGCGGCCGGGACAGGGGGTACACTGAAGCTTTCTTT
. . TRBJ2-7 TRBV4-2 CASSRTGTAAYEQYF TGTGCCAGCAGCCGGACCGGGACTGCAGCCTACGAGCAGTACTTC
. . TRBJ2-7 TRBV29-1 CSVGQGYVNEQYF TGCAGCGTTGGCCAGGGGTATGTCAACGAGCAGTACTTC